The rows below give T cell receptor beta chains drawn from one sample of a study of blood T cell repertoires in COVID-19. Produced via immunoSEQ multiplex PCR; TCRdb's table is partial and in-frame only. The repertoire holds about 410,000 clones, with roughly 90% as singletons. The material sequenced was peripheral blood. The receptors were gathered from a woman under 40 with active or convalescent COVID-19. CDR3s include the opening cysteine and the closing phenylalanine or tryptophan. Each record gives: clone size, D gene, V gene, J gene, CDR3 protein, CDR3 DNA. A D gene is named only where the DNA matches it firmly. Some rows mark clone size as missing; the rest say once, few, many or name a class of expanded clone.

.	.	TRBV6-5	TRBJ2-3	CASRRAGTRDTQYF	TGTGCCAGCAGAAGAGCAGGAACAAGGGATACGCAGTATTTT
.	.	TRBV28	TRBJ1-5	CASSLSDKYSNQPQHF	TGTGCCAGCAGTTTGTCAGACAAATATAGCAATCAGCCCCAGCATTTT
.	.	TRBV15	TRBJ2-1	CATSRDFSFLGSMGGTPSYNEQFF	TGTGCCACCAGCAGAGATTTTTCTTTCCTTGGGAGTATGGGCGGCACTCCGTCTTACAATGAGCAGTTCTTC
.	TRBD1	TRBV5-1	TRBJ1-1	CASSLGATGSTEAFF	TGCGCCAGCAGCTTGGGGGCGACAGGGAGCACTGAAGCTTTCTTT
once	TRBD1	TRBV2	TRBJ1-2	CASRGQGYNYGYTF	TGTGCCAGCAGAGGACAGGGATATAACTATGGCTACACCTTC
.	TRBD1	TRBV19	TRBJ2-4	CASSIMGTARNIQYF	TGTGCCAGTAGTATAATGGGGACAGCCAGGAACATTCAGTACTTC
.	.	TRBV7-6	TRBJ1-2	CASSVGEGGGYTF	TGTGCCAGCAGCGTCGGTGAGGGAGGAGGCTACACCTTC
.	.	TRBV2	TRBJ1-1	CASTGRENTEAFF	TGTGCCAGCACAGGGCGGGAGAACACTGAAGCTTTCTTT
.	TRBD1	TRBV19	TRBJ1-1	CASSIEPGQGPTEAFF	TGTGCCAGTAGTATAGAACCAGGACAGGGCCCGACTGAAGCTTTCTTT
.	TRBD1	TRBV12-3/TRBV12-4	TRBJ2-5	CASSPGGETQYF	TGTGCCAGCAGTCCAGGGGGTGAGACCCAGTACTTC
.	.	TRBV9	TRBJ1-3	CASSVTGLVSGNTIYF	TGTGCCAGCAGCGTTACGGGGTTGGTGTCTGGAAACACCATATATTTT